What follows is one TCR beta chain and its context. The antigen remains undetermined. This PCR relied on a set of 60 Vbeta primers and 13 Jbeta primers. Only in-frame clones appear in the TCRdb table, and some are missing; sequencing was by immunoSEQ multiplex PCR. The sample includes fewer than 150,000 clones, around 63% of them seen just once. The CDR3 contains 14 residues. CDR1 MNHEY and CDR2 SMNVEV come from the germline V gene (reference sequence). V was shortened by 3 bases and J by 8 bases, with 14 bases between the two germline ends. This specimen comes from a study of cytomegalovirus exposure and HLA in healthy donors. Study background: In an early release, HLA-typed donors contributed 90 million or so unique TCR sequences. The study, taken as a whole, reports: Most TCR sequences were seen very rarely across donors, but some public TCRs occurred in many.

The V call is TRBV27, the J call TRBJ2-1; D is perhaps TRBD2 (5 bases). This TCR was recovered from a human donor in good health. The material sequenced was PBMCs. The CDR3 region has the DNA TGTGCCAGCAGTTTCGAGTGGAGGTCGCATGAGCAGTTCTTC. It specifies CASSFEWRSHEQFF.